One sample yielded the 22 T cell receptor beta chains listed below, sequenced in a study of blood T cell repertoires in COVID-19. Sequenced by immunoSEQ multiplex PCR; TCRdb stores in-frame clones only, minus some. The repertoire has some 200,000 clones, around 80% of them found once; the top ten carry 9.5% to 15%. Specimen: peripheral blood. Source of these receptors: a human donor in a cohort sampled during active COVID-19.

V and J are TRBV21-1 and TRBJ2-4; the DNA was not used to check the table's D call, TRBD2. TRBV21-1 is noted as a pseudogene. The CDR3 is 17 amino acids. This CDR3 is CASKQKKAGPVKNIQYF. In DNA form, the CDR3 reads TGTGCCAGCAAGCAAAAGAAAGCGGGACCTGTCAAAAACATTCAGTACTTC.

The V gene is TRBV29-1, the J gene TRBJ1-2, with D unresolved. Trimming left V 0 bases short and J 4 bases short, with 12 bases between. CDR3 length: 14 residues. CDR1 SQVTM and CDR2 ANQGSEA come from the germline V gene. In DNA form, the CDR3 reads TGCAGCGTTGAAGATCTTGGCAGATCCTATGGCTACACCTTC. The encoded protein is CSVEDLGRSYGYTF.

The V and J genes are TRBV10-3 and TRBJ2-7; no definite D call. The CDR3 is 14 residues long. Germline-derived CDR1 and CDR2 are ENHRY and SYGVKD. Trimming removed 0 bases from V and 9 bases from J, with 15 bases in between. The CDR3 DNA reads TGTGCCATCAGTGAGTCGGCAGTTCAAACCGCGCAGTACTTC. Its translation is CAISESAVQTAQYF.

This clone was seen repeatedly, ten times or more. The gene calls are TRBV18 and TRBJ1-5; tentatively, D is TRBD1 (5 bases). The CDR3 length is 13 residues. Germline V gene lookup returns CDR1 KGHSH and CDR2 LQKENI. V gave up 3 bases and J gave up 7 bases, with 10 bases separating them. The CDR3 DNA is TGTGCCAGCTCACCGGACATCCGGCAGCCCCAGCATTTT. Its protein is CASSPDIRQPQHF.

J is TRBJ1-1 and V is TRBV11-3; 10 positions agree with TRBD1. The CDR3 spans 14 residues. Germline values: CDR1 SGHNT, CDR2 YENEEA. V shed 5 bases, J shed 3 bases, and the junction held 3 bases outside the gene matches. This CDR3 reads CASSQDRGHTEAFF. The CDR3 coding sequence is TGTGCCAGCAGCCAAGACAGGGGGCACACTGAAGCTTTCTTT. Full variable domain (missing parts from reference TRBV11-3 and TRBJ1-1): EAGVVQSPRYKIIEKKQPVAFWCNPISGHNTLYWYLQNLGQGPELLIRYENEEAVDDSQLPKDRFSAERLKGVDSTLKIQPAELGDSAVYLCASSQDRGHTEAFFGQGTRLTVV.

The chain recombines TRBV2 with TRBJ2-1, with D tentatively TRBD1 (6 bases). There are 15 residues in the CDR3. Germline V gives CDR1 SNHLY, CDR2 FYNNEI. With 5 bases removed from V and 6 bases from J, the gap between germline ends came to 17 bases. CDR3 nucleotides: TGTGCCAGCAGTCAACAGGGTAGAGATATCAATGAGCAGTTCTTC. Translation: CASSQQGRDINEQFF.

The rearrangement links TRBV7-9 to TRBJ2-3; no reliable D call. Germline assignment: CDR1 SEHNR and CDR2 FQNEAQ (reference sequence). With 4 bases removed from V and 4 bases from J, the gap between germline ends came to 9 bases. The CDR3 totals 13 residues. In DNA form, the CDR3 reads TGTGCCAGCAGCTCCGGGTCCTCAGATACGCAGTATTTT. Translating gives CASSSGSSDTQYF.

This chain joins TRBV9 and TRBJ2-1, with D hard to call. The CDR3 is 14 amino acids. From germline, CDR1 is SGDLS and CDR2 YYNGEE. V lost 0 bases to trimming and J lost 6 bases, with 10 bases between them. The CDR3 nucleotides are TGTGCCAGCAGCGTAGCTGGCTCGTCCAATGAGCAGTTCTTC. Protein product: CASSVAGSSNEQFF.

The rearrangement uses TRBV2 and TRBJ2-5; 13 bases agree with TRBD2. Germline-derived CDR1 and CDR2 are SNHLY and FYNNEI. The CDR3 is 19 residues long. The V and J ends lost 3 bases and 1 base, in that order; junction bases with no gene match: 11. The CDR3 DNA follows: TGTGCCAGCAGTGATTGGACTAGCGGGGGACCTCCCCCCCAAGAGACCCAGTACTTC. Its protein is CASSDWTSGGPPPQETQYF.

This clone was detected many times. V is TRBV7-2 and J is TRBJ1-4; the D gene is possibly TRBD1 (5 bases). The germline V gene has CDR1 SGHTA and CDR2 FQGNSA. The CDR3 runs to 15 residues. The V and J ends lost 5 bases and 4 bases respectively, with 14 bases between them. The CDR3 nucleotides are TGTGCCAGCAGCATTATCGGGACTGGTAATGAAAAACTGTTTTTT. It translates to CASSIIGTGNEKLFF. Based on the CDR3 plus reference TRBV7-2 and TRBJ1-4, the full variable domain is GAGVSQSPSNKVTEKGKDVELRCDPISGHTALYWYRQSLGQGLEFLIYFQGNSAPDKSGLPSDRFSAERTGGSVSTLTIQRTQQEDSAVYLCASSIIGTGNEKLFFGSGTQLSVL.

The J gene is TRBJ1-5, the V gene TRBV18; D not certain. Germline V gives CDR1 KGHSH, CDR2 LQKENI. The CDR3 has 14 amino acids. V lost 5 bases and J lost 6, with 14 bases in between. This CDR3 is CASSSVRGGQPQHF. CDR3 sequence (DNA): TGTGCCAGCTCATCGGTCCGGGGAGGTCAGCCCCAGCATTTT.

The rearrangement links TRBV24-1 to TRBJ2-5, with a weak D call TRBD1 (5 bases). The CDR3 totals 14 residues. Germline V gene sequence: CDR1 KGHDR, CDR2 SFDVKD. V was cut by 2 bases and J by 4 bases, with 10 bases left in between. CDR3 in amino acids: CATSDSRGLETQYF. CDR3 DNA sequence: TGTGCCACCAGTGATTCAAGGGGCTTAGAGACCCAGTACTTC.

The J gene is TRBJ1-1, the V gene TRBV4-3; 8 nucleotides agree with TRBD1. The V gene's germline CDR1 is LGHNA and CDR2 YSLEER. This CDR3 has 14 residues. The J segment lost 3 bases and the V segment lost 6 bases, leaving 6 bases of the junction unmatched. CDR3 loop: CASSVDRADTEAFF. The CDR3 region has the DNA TGCGCCAGCAGTGTGGACAGGGCAGACACTGAAGCTTTCTTT.

The chain couples TRBV19 to TRBJ2-1; 11 nucleotides match TRBD2. CDR3 size: 13 residues. After removal of 5 bases from V and 10 bases from J, the junction contained 4 bases not matched to a gene. Germline V CDR1 and CDR2: LNHDA, SQIVND (reference sequence). The CDR3 DNA follows: TGTGCCAGTAGTCCCGGGACTAGCGGAGAGCAGTTCTTC. Translation gives CASSPGTSGEQFF.

The J gene is TRBJ2-7, the V gene TRBV11-2; D uncertain. V lost 1 base and J 4 bases, leaving 2 bases between the germline ends. This CDR3 has 11 residues. Germline lookup yields CDR1 SGHAT and CDR2 FQNNGV. Here the CDR3 DNA reads TGTGCCAGCAGCTTAGCTTACGAGCAGTACTTC. Translation gives CASSLAYEQYF.

J is TRBJ2-3 and V is TRBV7-2, with TRBD1 matching 9 bases. The germline CDR1 and CDR2 sequences are SGHTA and FQGNSA. CDR3 length: 16 residues. Unmatched junction bases numbered 9, after V lost 5 bases and J lost 3 bases. The CDR3 protein is CASSLAGTGSTDTQYF. In DNA form, the CDR3 reads TGTGCCAGCAGCCTTGCCGGGACAGGGTCGACAGATACGCAGTATTTT.

A remark on this clone: A read error may account for a junction end that differs from germline. The chain is built from TRBV7-7 and TRBJ2-2; the match to TRBD2 covers 10 bases. Germline V gene sequence: CDR1 SSHAT, CDR2 FNYEAQ (reference sequence). The CDR3 runs to 17 residues. The CDR3 loop is CASSLGLRTSGTGELFF. The CDR3 coding sequence is TGTGCTAGCAGCTTAGGACTCAGGACTAGCGGTACCGGGGAGCTGTTTTTT. The full variable domain, rest sourced from reference TRBV7-7 and TRBJ2-2, is GAGVSQSPRYKVTKRGQDVTLRCDPISSHATLYWYQQALGQGPEFLTYFNYEAQPDKSGLPSDRFSAERPEGSISTLTIQRTEQRDSAMYRCASSLGLRTSGTGELFFGEGSRLTVL.

The chain links TRBV6-2 or TRBV6-3 to TRBJ1-1; D perhaps matches TRBD1 (6 bases). The CDR3 contains 12 residues. The V and J ends lost 5 bases and 7 bases respectively, with 11 bases between them. From germline, CDR1 is MNHEY and CDR2 SVGEGT. The DNA of the CDR3 is TGTGCCAGCAGTGGGGGGGGCCTTGAAGCTTTCTTT. Its protein is CASSGGGLEAFF.

The chain employs TRBV6-2 or TRBV6-3 and TRBJ2-7, with 10 positions matching TRBD1. With V trimmed by 5 bases and J by 3 bases, 13 bases remained unmatched. This CDR3 region has 17 residues. Germline-derived CDR1 and CDR2 are MNHEY and SVGEGT. CDR3 DNA: TGTGCCAGCAGTGCCAACACCCGGGACAGGGGACGCTACGAGCAGTACTTC. This sequence encodes CASSANTRDRGRYEQYF.

About this clone itself: One end of the junction is discordant with germline, which a read error may explain. The genes are TRBV3-1 (or the pseudogene TRBV3-2) and TRBJ2-2; a possible D gene is TRBD1 (6 bases). CDR3 length: 13 amino acids. Per germline, CDR1 LGHDT and CDR2 YNNKEL (reference sequence). The CDR3 DNA is TGTGCCAGCAGCTCTCGTGGGGGCGGGCAGCTGTTTTTT. Residues: CASSSRGGGQLFF.

This chain links TRBV7-2 with TRBJ1-2, with D possibly TRBD1 on 5 matching bases. Per the germline V gene, CDR1 is SGHTA and CDR2 is FQGNSA. V lost 2 bases and J 3 bases, leaving 16 bases between the germline ends. The CDR3 length is 16 residues. DNA for the CDR3: TGTGCCAGCAGCTTACATCCAGGGTCAGACCACTATGGCTACACCTTC. Its protein is CASSLHPGSDHYGYTF.

V gene TRBV12-5 combines with J gene TRBJ1-2, with D possibly matching TRBD1 (6 bases). CDR1 is LGHNT, CDR2 FRNRAP, per germline. V dropped 6 bases and J dropped 2 bases, with 13 bases sitting between them. This CDR3 region has 14 residues. The CDR3 loop reads CASGRTASNYGYTF. CDR3 coding DNA: TGTGCTAGTGGGCGGACAGCTTCAAACTATGGCTACACCTTC.